This T cell receptor beta chain was sequenced for a study of T-cell memory formation after mild COVID-19. A few counts support this clonotype. TCRdb passed the 5' RACE reads through MiXCR, listing each CDR3 protein once. The table records 550,000 to 700,000 distinct CDR3 sequences, about a sixth of them present only once. This CDR3 contains 14 residues. The V gene's germline CDR1 is DFQATT and CDR2 SNEGSKA (reference sequence). Trimming cost V 4 bases and J 2 bases; bases outside gene matches: 6. This clonotype was sampled from an adult woman who had mild COVID-19 (a few samples of this study predate the infection). Cell type and time point are not known. The chain is built from TRBV20-1 and TRBJ1-2, with TRBD1 matching 8 bases. Sequencing was carried out using PBMCs or a T cell subset sorted from them (not recorded which). The DNA of the CDR3 is TGCAGTGCTATGAGGACAGGGCAAAACTATGGCTACACCTTC. Protein product: CSAMRTGQNYGYTF.